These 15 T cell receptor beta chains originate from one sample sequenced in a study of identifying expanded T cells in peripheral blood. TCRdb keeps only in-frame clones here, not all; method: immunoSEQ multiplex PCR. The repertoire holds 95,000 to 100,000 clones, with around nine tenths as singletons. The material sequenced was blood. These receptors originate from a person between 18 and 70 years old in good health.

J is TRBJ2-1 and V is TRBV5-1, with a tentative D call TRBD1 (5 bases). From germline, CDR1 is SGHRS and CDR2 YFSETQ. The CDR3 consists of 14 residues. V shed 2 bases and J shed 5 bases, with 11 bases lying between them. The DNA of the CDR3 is TGCGCCAGCAGCTTATATAGGGGAAACAATGAGCAGTTCTTC. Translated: CASSLYRGNNEQFF.

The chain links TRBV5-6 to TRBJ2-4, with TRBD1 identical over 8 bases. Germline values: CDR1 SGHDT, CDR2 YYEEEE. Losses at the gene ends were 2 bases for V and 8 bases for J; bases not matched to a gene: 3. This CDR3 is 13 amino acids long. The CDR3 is CASSFQGADIQYF. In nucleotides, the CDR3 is TGTGCCAGCAGCTTTCAGGGGGCGGACATTCAGTACTTC.

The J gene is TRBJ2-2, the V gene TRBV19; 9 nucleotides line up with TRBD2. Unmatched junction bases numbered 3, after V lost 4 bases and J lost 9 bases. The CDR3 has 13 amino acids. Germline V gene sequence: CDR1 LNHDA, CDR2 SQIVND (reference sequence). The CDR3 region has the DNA TGTGCCAGTAGTAGCGGGGGGGTTAGGGAGCTGTTTTTT. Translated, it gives CASSSGGVRELFF.

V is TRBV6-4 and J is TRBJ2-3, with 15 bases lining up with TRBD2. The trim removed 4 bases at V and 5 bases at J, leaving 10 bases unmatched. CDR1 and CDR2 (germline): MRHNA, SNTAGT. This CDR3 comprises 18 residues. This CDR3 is CASSAQGLAGGRVDTQYF. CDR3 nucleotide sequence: TGTGCCAGCAGTGCTCAGGGACTAGCGGGGGGTCGCGTAGATACGCAGTATTTT.

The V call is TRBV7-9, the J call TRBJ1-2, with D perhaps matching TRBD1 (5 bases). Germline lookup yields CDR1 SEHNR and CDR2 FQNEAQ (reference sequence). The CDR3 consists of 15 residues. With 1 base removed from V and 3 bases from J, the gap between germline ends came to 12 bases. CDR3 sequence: CASSLEAWGYYGYTF. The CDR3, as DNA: TGTGCCAGCAGCTTAGAAGCGTGGGGGTACTATGGCTACACCTTC. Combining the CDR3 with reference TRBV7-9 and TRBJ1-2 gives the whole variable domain DTGVSQNPRHKITKRGQNVTFRCDPISEHNRLYWYRQTLGQGPEFLTYFQNEAQLEKSRLLSDRFSAERPKGSFSTLEIQRTEQGDSAMYLCASSLEAWGYYGYTFGSGTRLTVV.

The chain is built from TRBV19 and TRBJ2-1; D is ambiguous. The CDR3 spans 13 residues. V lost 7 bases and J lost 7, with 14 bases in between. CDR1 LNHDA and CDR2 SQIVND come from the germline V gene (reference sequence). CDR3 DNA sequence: TGTGCCAGTAACCAAGGTCGGATTAATGAGCAGTTCTTC. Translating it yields CASNQGRINEQFF.

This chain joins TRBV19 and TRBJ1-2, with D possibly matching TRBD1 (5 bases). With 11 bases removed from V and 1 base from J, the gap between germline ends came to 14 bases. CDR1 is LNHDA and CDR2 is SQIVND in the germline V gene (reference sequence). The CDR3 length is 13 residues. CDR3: CASDRGSNYGYTF. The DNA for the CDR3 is TGTGCCTCCGACAGAGGCAGTAACTATGGCTACACCTTC.

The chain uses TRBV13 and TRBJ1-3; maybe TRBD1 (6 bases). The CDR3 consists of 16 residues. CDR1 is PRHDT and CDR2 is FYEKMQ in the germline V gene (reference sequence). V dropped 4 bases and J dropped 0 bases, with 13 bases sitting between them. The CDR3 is CASSYRTASSGNTIYF. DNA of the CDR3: TGTGCCAGCAGCTATCGGACAGCAAGCTCTGGAAACACCATATATTTT.

In DNA form, the CDR3 reads TGTGCCAGCAGCTGGGACAGGGTGGGTACGTCCTACAATGAGCAGTTCTTC. It yields the protein CASSWDRVGTSYNEQFF. The chain employs TRBV5-5 and TRBJ2-1; 9 bases match TRBD1. The CDR3 is made up of 17 amino acids. CDR1 SGHKS and CDR2 YYEKEE come from the germline V gene (reference sequence). With V trimmed by 3 bases and J by 1 base, 8 bases remained unmatched.

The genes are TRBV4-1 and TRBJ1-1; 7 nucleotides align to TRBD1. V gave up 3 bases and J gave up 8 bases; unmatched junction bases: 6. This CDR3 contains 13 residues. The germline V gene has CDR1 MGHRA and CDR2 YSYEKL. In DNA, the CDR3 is TGCGCCAGCAGCCAGCAACAGGGGTACGAAGCTTTCTTT. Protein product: CASSQQQGYEAFF.

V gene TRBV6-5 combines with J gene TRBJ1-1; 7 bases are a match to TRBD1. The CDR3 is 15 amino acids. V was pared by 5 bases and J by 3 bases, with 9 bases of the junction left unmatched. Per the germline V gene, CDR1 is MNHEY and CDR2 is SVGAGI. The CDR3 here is CASSAPGGAYTEAFF. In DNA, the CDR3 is TGTGCCAGCAGTGCTCCAGGGGGGGCGTACACTGAAGCTTTCTTT.

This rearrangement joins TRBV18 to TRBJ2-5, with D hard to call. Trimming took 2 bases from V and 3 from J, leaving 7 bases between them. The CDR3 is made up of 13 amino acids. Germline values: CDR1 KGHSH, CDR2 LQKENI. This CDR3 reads CASSPDREETQYF. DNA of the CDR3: TGTGCCAGCTCACCAGATCGGGAAGAGACCCAGTACTTC.

This chain's CDR3 is CAWRGTGSTDTQYF. CDR3 coding DNA: TGTGCCTGGAGGGGGACTGGAAGCACAGATACGCAGTATTTT. V usage is TRBV30 and J usage is TRBJ2-3; tentatively, D is TRBD2 (6 bases). The CDR3 is 14 residues long. Germline V CDR1 and CDR2: GTSNPN, SVGIG (reference sequence). Trimming left V 3 bases short and J 0 bases short, with 10 bases between.

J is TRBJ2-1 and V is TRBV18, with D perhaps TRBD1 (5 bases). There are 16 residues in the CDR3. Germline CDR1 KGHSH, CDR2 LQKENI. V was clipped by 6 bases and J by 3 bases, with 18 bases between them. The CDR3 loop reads CASSPAQGRVYNEQFF. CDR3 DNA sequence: TGTGCCAGCTCTCCCGCCCAGGGCAGGGTCTACAATGAGCAGTTCTTC.

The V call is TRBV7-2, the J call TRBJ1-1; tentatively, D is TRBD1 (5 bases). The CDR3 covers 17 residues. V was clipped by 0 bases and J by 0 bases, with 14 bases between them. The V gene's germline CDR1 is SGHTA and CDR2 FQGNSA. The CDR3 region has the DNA TGTGCCAGCAGCTTAGCCCACCTAAGACAGTTGAACACTGAAGCTTTCTTT. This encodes CASSLAHLRQLNTEAFF.